What follows are 3 T cell receptor beta chains derived from one specimen sequenced in a study of blood T cell repertoires in COVID-19. Some clones are missing from TCRdb's copy, which holds only in-frame ones; the method was immunoSEQ multiplex PCR. The data hold 180,000 or so clones, with 82% observed a single time. The sequenced sample was peripheral blood. These receptors were collected from a woman in her 70s with acute or convalescent COVID-19.

The CDR3 loop reads CASSSTSGAQETQYF. The CDR3 nucleotides are TGTGCCAGCAGCTCGACTAGCGGAGCACAAGAGACCCAGTACTTC. The V and J genes are TRBV7-7 and TRBJ2-5, with 9 nucleotides matching TRBD2. Germline V lookup: CDR1 SSHAT, CDR2 FNYEAQ (reference sequence). Losses at the gene ends were 4 bases for V and 2 bases for J; bases not matched to a gene: 5. The CDR3 totals 15 residues.

The rearrangement links TRBV11-2 to TRBJ2-2, with D perhaps matching TRBD2 (6 bases). Germline V CDR1 and CDR2: SGHAT, FQNNGV. The CDR3 contains 16 residues. Trimming left V 1 base short and J 2 bases short, with 11 bases between. Here the CDR3 reads CASSLALGGNTGELFF. DNA for the CDR3: TGTGCCAGCAGCTTAGCTCTCGGGGGAAACACCGGGGAGCTGTTTTTT. Full variable domain (missing parts from reference TRBV11-2 and TRBJ2-2): EAGVAQSPRYKIIEKRQSVAFWCNPISGHATLYWYQQILGQGPKLLIQFQNNGVVDDSQLPKDRFSAERLKGVDSTLKIQPAKLEDSAVYLCASSLALGGNTGELFFGEGSRLTVL.

V is TRBV3-1 (or the pseudogene TRBV3-2) and J is TRBJ1-2; tentative D call: TRBD1 (5 bases). Germline CDR1 and CDR2: LGHDT and YNNKEL (reference sequence). The CDR3 extends over 14 amino acids. V was pared by 4 bases and J by 2 bases, with 11 bases between. CDR3 in amino acids: CASSPTTENYGYTF. CDR3 sequence (DNA): TGTGCCAGCAGCCCCACGACAGAGAACTATGGCTACACCTTC.